This entry lists 23 T cell receptor beta chains sequenced from one sample in a study of long-term antiretroviral therapy in people with HIV. This was the immunoSEQ v3.0 assay at survey level. Measured with immunoSEQ multiplex PCR; TCRdb has only the in-frame clones, and not every one. The table lists around 19,000 clones, 75% to 95% of them singletons, with 7% to 9.5% in the top ten. The sample consisted of unsorted PBMCs, taken 4.4 years before starting antiretroviral therapy. The receptors were gathered from a woman aged 30 to 39 with HIV.

The chain has TRBV11-2 and TRBJ1-2; a possible D gene is TRBD1 (5 bases). The V end was cut by 1 base, the J end by 2 bases, with 5 bases between. The CDR3 loop spans 13 amino acids. Germline CDR1 and CDR2: SGHAT and FQNNGV. The CDR3, as DNA: TGTGCCAGCAGCTTAGGGACAAACTATGGCTACACCTTC. Its protein is CASSLGTNYGYTF.

DNA of the CDR3: TGTGCCAGCAGCTCCCGCTCCCCGGGACAGGGGTTTTACGAGCAGTACTTC. This sequence encodes CASSSRSPGQGFYEQYF. J is TRBJ2-7 and V is TRBV7-8, with 10 nucleotides matching TRBD1. The CDR3 consists of 17 residues. Germline V lookup: CDR1 SGHVS, CDR2 FQNEAQ. The trim removed 4 bases at V and 4 bases at J, leaving 13 bases unmatched.

The chain recombines TRBV14 with TRBJ1-1; D is perhaps TRBD1 (5 bases). This CDR3 region has 13 residues. The germline gives CDR1 SGHDN, CDR2 FVKESK. Trimming took 6 bases from V and 4 from J, leaving 12 bases between them. As DNA, the CDR3 is TGTGCCAGCAGTTTAGGGGTAGGCACTGAAGCTTTCTTT. Translation gives CASSLGVGTEAFF.

The chain couples TRBV30 to TRBJ1-5; D is possibly TRBD1 (6 bases). V was cut by 5 bases and J by 1 base, with 12 bases left in between. Germline V CDR1 and CDR2: GTSNPN, SVGIG (reference sequence). The CDR3 runs 14 residues. CDR3 nucleotide sequence: TGTGCCTGGGGAAAGACAGGAAGCAATCAGCCCCAGCATTTT. Its translation: CAWGKTGSNQPQHF. Full variable domain (remainder filled in from reference TRBV30 and TRBJ1-5): SQTIHQWPATLVQPVGSPLSLECTVEGTSNPNLYWYRQAAGRGLQLLFYSVGIGQISSEVPQNLSASRPQDRQFILSSKKLLLSDSGFYLCAWGKTGSNQPQHFGDGTRLSIL.

This chain links TRBV6-5 with TRBJ2-3; D is possibly TRBD2 (6 bases). The ends were cut back, 6 bases at V and 6 bases at J, with 19 bases in the middle. The CDR3 is 15 amino acids. CDR1 and CDR2 (germline): MNHEY, SVGAGI. The CDR3 nucleotides read TGTGCCAGCAGGGGGATGCGGGACTCTTGGGATACGCAGTATTTT. Its protein is CASRGMRDSWDTQYF.

This clone was seen once. The J gene is TRBJ1-2, the V gene TRBV6-6; 8 bases match TRBD1. The CDR3 has 15 residues. Germline CDR1 MNHNY, CDR2 SVGAGI (reference sequence). V was pared by 6 bases and J by 0 bases, with 6 bases of the junction left unmatched. Written as DNA, the CDR3 is TGTGCCAGCAGAACCGGGACAGGCCCTAACTATGGCTACACCTTC. Translated: CASRTGTGPNYGYTF.

The chain employs TRBV5-4 and TRBJ1-2, with 7 positions matching TRBD1. The germline V gene encodes CDR1 SGHNT and CDR2 YYREEE (reference sequence). The CDR3 contains 14 residues. J lost 4 bases, V lost 2 bases, and 5 bases had no gene match. This CDR3 is CASSLGTASYGYTF. As DNA, the CDR3 is TGTGCCAGCAGCTTAGGGACAGCCTCCTATGGCTACACCTTC.

The chain employs TRBV5-1 and TRBJ2-1, with 9 bases identical to TRBD1. The CDR3 covers 14 residues. From germline, CDR1 is SGHRS and CDR2 YFSETQ. V lost 4 bases and J lost 4; bases outside the gene matches: 3. The chain's CDR3 is CASSEGQGYNEQFF. DNA of the CDR3: TGCGCCAGCAGCGAGGGACAGGGATACAATGAGCAGTTCTTC.

The chain couples TRBV4-1 to TRBJ1-5; D is unclear. The germline V gene has CDR1 MGHRA and CDR2 YSYEKL. CDR3 length: 16 amino acids. V lost 0 bases, J lost 6 bases, and 15 bases lay in between. This CDR3 is CASSQEPTLRGQPQHF. DNA of the CDR3: TGCGCCAGCAGCCAAGAGCCAACCCTTCGGGGTCAGCCCCAGCATTTT.

The chain links TRBV5-5 to TRBJ1-1; no clear D. The CDR3 spans 13 residues. Looked up from germline, CDR1 is SGHKS and CDR2 is YYEKEE (reference sequence). The germline V and J ends were trimmed by 4 bases and 1 base, with 8 bases remaining between them. The CDR3 region has the DNA TGTGCCAGCAGCATTACAGAGAACACTGAAGCTTTCTTT. Protein product: CASSITENTEAFF.

V usage is TRBV6-6 and J usage is TRBJ2-2; 11 positions agree with TRBD1. Germline V gives CDR1 MNHNY, CDR2 SVGAGI (reference sequence). The CDR3 consists of 16 residues. Trimming cost V 6 bases and J 0 bases; bases outside gene matches: 3. CDR3 amino acids: CASSRDRGTNTGELFF. The CDR3 bases are TGTGCCAGCAGCCGGGACAGGGGGACGAACACCGGGGAGCTGTTTTTT.

The J gene is TRBJ2-5, the V gene TRBV5-1, with D perhaps matching TRBD2 (6 bases). V lost 4 bases to trimming and J lost 1 base, with 11 bases between them. Germline V gives CDR1 SGHRS, CDR2 YFSETQ. The CDR3 runs 14 residues. The CDR3 bases are TGCGCCAGCAGCCGGGACTCCCCCCAAGAGACCCAGTACTTC. Residues: CASSRDSPQETQYF.

V is TRBV2 and J is TRBJ1-1; weak D call: TRBD1 (6 bases). This CDR3 has 13 residues. V was shortened by 5 bases and J by 4 bases, with 11 bases between the two germline ends. Per germline, CDR1 SNHLY and CDR2 FYNNEI. The CDR3 sequence is CASSNREGTEAFF. The DNA of the CDR3 is TGTGCCAGCAGTAACAGGGAGGGCACTGAAGCTTTCTTT.

In this sample, this clone turned up once. CDR3 nucleotides: TGTGCCAGCAGCTTAGAGCTAACTAGCGAGCAGTATTTT. Encoded protein: CASSLELTSEQYF. The chain employs TRBV11-2 and TRBJ2-3; 7 bases align to TRBD2. There are 13 residues in the CDR3. The ends lost 0 bases at V and 11 bases at J; junction bases unmatched: 5. Germline CDR1 reads SGHAT; CDR2 reads FQNNGV.

The chain has TRBV27 and TRBJ1-3, with TRBD1 identical over 7 bases. The CDR3 length is 17 residues. The junction had 10 bases not matched to a gene; V was cut back by 3 bases and J by 2 bases. Looked up from germline, CDR1 is MNHEY and CDR2 is SMNVEV (reference sequence). The CDR3, as DNA: TGTGCCAGCAGTTTTTCACCCCCTGACAGGGCTGGAAACACCATATATTTT. It yields the protein CASSFSPPDRAGNTIYF.

This rearrangement joins TRBV18 to TRBJ2-7; 9 positions agree with TRBD1. The length of the CDR3 is 14 residues. V dropped 3 bases and J dropped 3; count of bases not matched to a gene: 3. Germline loops: CDR1 KGHSH, CDR2 LQKENI. The DNA of the CDR3 is TGTGCCAGCTCACCGGGACAGGGTTTCTACGAGCAGTACTTC. It encodes CASSPGQGFYEQYF.

By its share, this clone is medium-sized. CDR3 coding DNA: TGTGCCAGTAGTGTGGGACAGGTTGGCACTGAAGCTTTCTTT. Its translation: CASSVGQVGTEAFF. This sequence joins TRBV19 and TRBJ1-1; 8 nucleotides line up with TRBD1. CDR3 length: 14 amino acids. The V and J ends lost 5 bases and 4 bases, in that order; junction bases with no gene match: 6. Germline V gene lookup returns CDR1 LNHDA and CDR2 SQIVND (reference sequence).

This chain connects TRBV5-4 to TRBJ2-7; D possibly matches TRBD1 or TRBD2 (6 bases each). The CDR3 has 13 amino acids. V was cut by 5 bases and J by 3 bases, with 12 bases left in between. Germline V gives CDR1 SGHNT, CDR2 YYREEE (reference sequence). DNA for the CDR3: TGTGCCAGCAGTGGGGGGCCGGTCTACGAGCAGTACTTC. Residues: CASSGGPVYEQYF.

The genes are TRBV5-8 and TRBJ2-5, with D hard to call. Germline CDR1 SGHTS, CDR2 YDEGEE. CDR3 length: 14 residues. V lost 2 bases, J lost 0 bases, and 8 bases lay in between. CDR3 loop: CASSFDQYQETQYF. CDR3 DNA: TGTGCCAGCAGCTTCGATCAATACCAAGAGACCCAGTACTTC.

V usage is TRBV7-9 and J usage is TRBJ2-1; 7 nucleotides line up with TRBD2. After removal of 4 bases from V and 5 bases from J, the junction contained 8 bases not matched to a gene. Germline-derived CDR1 and CDR2 are SEHNR and FQNEAQ (reference sequence). The CDR3 is 15 residues long. The CDR3 region has the DNA TGTGCCAGCAGCTCGCCGGGACTACAACACAATGAGCAGTTCTTC. Protein: CASSSPGLQHNEQFF. The full variable domain, in which reference TRBV7-9 and TRBJ2-1 provide the parts outside the CDR3, is DTGVSQNPRHKITKRGQNVTFRCDPISEHNRLYWYRQTLGQGPEFLTYFQNEAQLEKSRLLSDRFSAERPKGSFSTLEIQRTEQGDSAMYLCASSSPGLQHNEQFFGPGTRLTVL.

This chain links TRBV5-5 with TRBJ2-5, with a possible D match to TRBD2 (6 bases). V dropped 4 bases and J dropped 4 bases, with 17 bases sitting between them. The length of the CDR3 is 15 residues. Per germline, CDR1 SGHKS and CDR2 YYEKEE (reference sequence). The CDR3 coding sequence is TGTGCCAGCAGCCCCGGGGGAGACCACCGAGAGACCCAGTACTTC. Translation: CASSPGGDHRETQYF.

V and J are TRBV29-1 and TRBJ2-2, with TRBD1 identical over 9 bases. The germline CDR1 and CDR2 sequences are SQVTM and ANQGSEA. The trim removed 3 bases at V and 6 bases at J, leaving 2 bases unmatched. The length of the CDR3 is 13 residues. The CDR3 sequence: CSVEGQGPGELFF. The CDR3 DNA reads as TGCAGCGTTGAGGGACAGGGTCCCGGGGAGCTGTTTTTT.

In this sample, this clone turned up once. This chain connects TRBV27 to TRBJ2-1, with D possibly TRBD1 on 5 matching bases. Trimming pared 8 bases from V and 0 bases from J, leaving 26 bases between. The CDR3 has 19 amino acids. Per germline, CDR1 MNHEY and CDR2 SMNVEV (reference sequence). The chain's CDR3 is CASLPRQALRTNSYNEQFF. The DNA for the CDR3 is TGTGCCAGCCTACCTCGGCAGGCCCTTAGGACAAACTCCTACAATGAGCAGTTCTTC.